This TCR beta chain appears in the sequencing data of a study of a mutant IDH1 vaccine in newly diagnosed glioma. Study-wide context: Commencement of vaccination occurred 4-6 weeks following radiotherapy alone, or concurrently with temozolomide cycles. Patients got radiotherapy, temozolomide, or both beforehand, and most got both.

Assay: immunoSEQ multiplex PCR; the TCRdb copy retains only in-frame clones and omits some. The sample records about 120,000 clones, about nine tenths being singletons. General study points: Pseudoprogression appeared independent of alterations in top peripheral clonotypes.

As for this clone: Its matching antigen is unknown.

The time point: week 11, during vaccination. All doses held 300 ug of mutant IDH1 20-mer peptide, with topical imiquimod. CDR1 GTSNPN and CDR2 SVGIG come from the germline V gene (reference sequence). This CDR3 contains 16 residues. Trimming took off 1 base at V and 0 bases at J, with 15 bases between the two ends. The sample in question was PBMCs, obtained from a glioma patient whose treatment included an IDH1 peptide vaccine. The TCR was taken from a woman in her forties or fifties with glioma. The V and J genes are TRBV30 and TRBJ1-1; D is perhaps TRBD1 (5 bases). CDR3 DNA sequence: TGTGCCTGGAGTGATCTGGGGAGAGGGGTGAACACTGAAGCTTTCTTT. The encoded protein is CAWSDLGRGVNTEAFF. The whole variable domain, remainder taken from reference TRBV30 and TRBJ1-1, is SQTIHQWPATLVQPVGSPLSLECTVEGTSNPNLYWYRQAAGRGLQLLFYSVGIGQISSEVPQNLSASRPQDRQFILSSKKLLLSDSGFYLCAWSDLGRGVNTEAFFGQGTRLTVV.